This T cell receptor beta chain emerged from a study of T cell repertoires in cytomegalovirus infection. Looking at the study overall: Well-studied HLA-B-restricted CMV epitopes were used in the study alongside recently identified HLA-C-restricted ones. Public TCR beta signatures provided an indication of both CMV infection and a matching HLA type. General study results and limits: Across the ex vivo response, the dominant clonotypes were HLA-C-restricted CMV-specific TCR beta clonotypes. Frequencies of public TCR beta families were cumulated, and this identified carriers of CMV plus the relevant HLA.

MiXCR, run by TCRdb on the reads, gives a single entry per CDR3 protein. The data show approximately 770,000 distinct CDR3 sequences, with about 28% seen just once and roughly 13% held by the top ten. This clonotype was counted a few times. Its antigen is unknown. The CDR3 runs to 14 residues. V lost 2 bases and J lost 5, with 10 bases in between. Germline CDR1 and CDR2: MNHEY and SVGEGT. The chain uses TRBV6-2 or TRBV6-3 and TRBJ1-3; TRBD1 is a possible D gene (5 bases). Sequencing was performed on cultured CD8+ T cells from PBMCs, taken from culture after CMV antigen stimulation. This receptor was taken from a human donor in good health (CMV status not recorded). Some clones in this sample may be carry-over from other donors' samples. This chain's CDR3 is CASSYEGRRNTIYF. CDR3 nucleotides: TGTGCCAGCAGTTACGAGGGGAGAAGAAACACCATATATTTT.